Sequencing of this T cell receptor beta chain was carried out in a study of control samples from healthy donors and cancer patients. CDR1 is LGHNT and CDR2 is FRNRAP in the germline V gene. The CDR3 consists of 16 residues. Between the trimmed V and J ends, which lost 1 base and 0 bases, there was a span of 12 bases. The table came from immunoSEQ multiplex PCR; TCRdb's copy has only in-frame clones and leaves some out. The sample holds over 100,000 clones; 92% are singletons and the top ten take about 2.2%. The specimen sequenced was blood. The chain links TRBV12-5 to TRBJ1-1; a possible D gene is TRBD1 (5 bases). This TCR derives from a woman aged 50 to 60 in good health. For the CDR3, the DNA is TGTGCTAGTGGTTTGGCGGAGACAGTTTTGAACACTGAAGCTTTCTTT. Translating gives CASGLAETVLNTEAFF.